The 5 T cell receptor beta chains presented below share a single source sample, sequenced in a study of T-cell memory formation after mild COVID-19. TCRdb called the 5' RACE reads again in MiXCR, with one record for every CDR3 protein. The sample holds around 470,000 distinct CDR3 sequences; around 20% are singletons and the top ten take roughly 8.4%. Sample: PBMCs or a T cell subset sorted from them (not recorded which). Receptors originate from an adult woman who had mild COVID-19 (a few samples of this study predate the infection). Cell type and time point are not known.

This clonotype has just a few counts. V is TRBV5-1 and J is TRBJ1-1, with 8 bases matching TRBD1. There are 17 residues in the CDR3. CDR1 is SGHRS, CDR2 YFSETQ, per germline. The ends lost 3 bases at V and 8 bases at J; junction bases unmatched: 18. The CDR3 DNA reads as TGCGCCAGCAGCTCTCGGCCCCAGGGGGCAAAAAGATTGGAAGCTTTCTTT. Amino acids: CASSSRPQGAKRLEAFF. Full variable domain (missing parts from reference TRBV5-1 and TRBJ1-1): KAGVTQTPRYLIKTRGQQVTLSCSPISGHRSVSWYQQTPGQGLQFLFEYFSETQRNKGNFPGRFSGRQFSNSRSEMNVSTLELGDSALYLCASSSRPQGAKRLEAFFGQGTRLTVV.

The chain couples TRBV6-2 or TRBV6-3 to TRBJ2-7; the D gene is possibly TRBD2 (6 bases). Trimming left V 10 bases short and J 3 bases short, with 22 bases between. This CDR3 has 15 amino acids. Germline V gives CDR1 MNHEY, CDR2 SVGEGT. The CDR3 reads CATALTPRGLYEQYF. The CDR3 DNA follows: TGTGCCACCGCACTTACACCGCGGGGTCTCTACGAGCAGTACTTC.

V usage is TRBV11-3 and J usage is TRBJ2-6; the match to TRBD2 covers 13 bases. The germline CDR1 and CDR2 sequences are SGHNT and YENEEA. The CDR3 covers 19 residues. V shed 5 bases, J shed 2 bases, and the junction held 9 bases outside the gene matches. In DNA form, the CDR3 reads TGTGCCAGCAGCCGGAGGTTCGGGACTAGCGGGACTGGGGCCAACGTCCTGACTTTC. This gives the protein CASSRRFGTSGTGANVLTF.

V usage is TRBV11-1 and J usage is TRBJ2-3, with 9 bases matching TRBD2. Germline lookup yields CDR1 SGHAT and CDR2 FQDESV (reference sequence). The CDR3 sequence is 15 residues long. Unmatched junction bases numbered 9, after V lost 5 bases and J lost 6 bases. The CDR3 loop is CASSPLAGSGDTQYF. The CDR3 DNA reads TGTGCCAGCAGCCCTCTAGCGGGATCCGGGGATACGCAGTATTTT.

The CDR3 reads CASQPGVGNTEAFF. CDR3 nucleotide sequence: TGTGCCAGCCAACCTGGGGTGGGAAACACTGAAGCTTTCTTT. The chain links TRBV27 to TRBJ1-1; D gene unclear. The CDR3 has 14 residues. V was trimmed by 8 bases and J by 2 bases, leaving 15 bases between them. Germline V gene data show CDR1 as MNHEY and CDR2 as SMNVEV (reference sequence).